This T cell receptor beta chain derives from a study of cytomegalovirus exposure and HLA in healthy donors (dated by TCRdb to about 2017). General notes on the study: An earlier analysis of 550 to 700 of the donors reported approximately 270 Gb of sequence data and some 120 million unique TCR beta sequences from 190 million or so T cells. An early release covering 500 to 750 HLA-typed donors comprised about 300 gigabases of sequencing data and around 80 million unique TCR sequences. Among the approximately 400 genotyped donors, approximately 77% belonged to the genetic ancestry cluster associated with self-reported Caucasian donors. The aim of the study was to test whether cataloging public T cell receptors could identify signatures of past pathogen exposure. The study profiled the T cell repertoires of about 720 subjects by immunosequencing and related them to cytomegalovirus serostatus. Along with the roughly 700-subject first cohort, a separate validation cohort of over a hundred different subjects was used. To predict cytomegalovirus infection status, the study combined high-throughput TCR immunosequencing, statistical association of individual TCRs with disease status, and machine learning. A later analysis re-examined previously published TCR beta repertoires from over 500 donors and added high-resolution HLA genotyping to investigate patterns of TCR occurrence. The later analysis used no new phenotypic data to find candidate immune exposures, relying instead on TCR beta sequences and their occurrence across donors. An earlier analysis of about 600 of the donors used high-throughput TCR beta sequencing to judge whether each TCR beta V gene segment behaved as functional or pseudogenic. Donor age, sex, ethnicity and CMV serostatus were compiled alongside the repertoire data. A later genetic analysis took genome-wide SNP genotypes for about three fifths of the roughly 700 donors and used that subset as a discovery cohort. Every discovery cohort repertoire had been produced on one sequencing platform. HLA typing covered class I and class II loci at four-digit resolution. Typing coverage varied by locus: about 620-630 donors for A, B, C, DRB1 and DQB1; under 550 for DQA1; more than 600 for DPA1; roughly 470 for DPB1. Roughly 5 DR-DQ haplotypes were handled as single units for association and clustering, since linkage in the cohort was strong. On average, around 200,000 unique TCR beta nucleotide sequences were sequenced per donor among a few hundred genotyped donors of the cohort, with 15% to 20% of those sequences being non-productive. What the authors observed across the whole study: In both the original and validation cohorts, the classifier was reported to diagnose cytomegalovirus status with high specificity and sensitivity. It was suggested by the authors that the approach could potentially be generalized to other disease states and immunological phenotypes. According to a later analysis, most CMV-associated TCR beta chains appeared to be HLA-restricted, and the HLA associations seemed to be driven largely by CMV exposure. A later analysis reported that several top co-occurrence clusters appeared linked to parvovirus B19, influenza, CMV and Epstein-Barr virus. This cohort had only TCR beta chains sequenced, and the lack of alpha or paired-chain data limited which features could be detected. A later genetic analysis associated a missense DCLRE1C variant with V-gene and J-gene trimming of TCR beta chains, and an independent cohort replicated the association. A group of highly shared sequence variants was considered likely to be a technical artifact of the sequencing pipeline. Compared with equally common non-associated chains, HLA-associated TCR beta chains in a later analysis were more clonally expanded and had lower generation probabilities. In a later analysis, the rate of TCR association differed among HLA loci, with DRB1 alleles having the most associated TCRs and HLA-C alleles having the fewest. In vitro tests confirmed that a few of the cytomegalovirus-associated TCR beta chains recognize cytomegalovirus antigens. A further reported finding was that TCR beta sequences accurately predicted the HLA-A and HLA-B alleles for most subjects in the first cohort. Because counts were too low, seventeen rarely observed V segments, including chromosome 9 orphons, were excluded from the earlier analysis of around 590 of the donors. Broadly in line with IMGT annotations, most TCR beta V segments showed up in productive rearrangements about 90% or about 30% of the time in an earlier analysis of 450 to 600 of the donors. Linkage disequilibrium might explain the correlated functional status among segregating V segments, but an unknown experimental factor could not be excluded. Because HLA typing was unavailable for some donors at each locus, only the typed subset was used in association tests. In the study, 150 to 200 TCR beta chains were listed as associated with cytomegalovirus. Specific HLA alleles were associated with 16,951 TCR beta sequences at a false discovery rate of 0.05 in a later analysis. According to a later genetic analysis, donors in an Asian-associated ancestry cluster had fewer N-insertions in productive TCRs than the approximately 700-donor mean. For the cohort, immune exposure information was limited to CMV serostatus. Most TCR sequences were observed very rarely across donors, whereas some public TCRs were present in many individuals. When HLA alleles, especially DR and DQ, strongly co-occurred, TCR associations were difficult to assign to individual alleles. Presence/absence analyses assumed roughly uniform sequencing depth across donors, an assumption that may not hold.

On this clone: Its binding antigen is unknown. Per-base quality was not reported, and no clone a single base away is much larger than it.

In total, fewer than 750 healthy bone marrow donors made up the cohort. Cohort members were all nominally healthy when sampled, although unrecorded immune exposures were likely present. The donor was CMV seronegative and belonged to the group of approximately 320 seronegative cohort members. Each donor provided a peripheral blood sample, and peripheral blood mononuclear cells were used for TCR beta sequencing. Genomic DNA was extracted from the blood cell samples with the Qiagen DNeasy Blood Extraction Kit. The library was produced with the immunoSEQ multiplex PCR assay. For the multiplex PCR, a mixture combining 60 forward primers for TCR Vbeta segments and 13 reverse primers for TCR Jbeta segments was used. The CDR3 region of rearranged TCR beta genes was amplified from genomic DNA by a multiplex PCR assay. The amplified TCR beta libraries were sequenced on the Illumina HiSeq System as 87-base-pair reads. The authors' pipeline ran thus. A later analysis counted some 80 million unique TCR beta chains across the 650 to 700 repertoires, and some 11 million of these chains were shared by at least two donors. Raw reads were error-corrected and collapsed into unique sequences with a nearest-neighbor algorithm that merged closely related sequences to remove PCR and sequencing errors. Alignment of CDR3 sequences to IMGT reference sequences was used to assign V, D and J gene segments. For a sequence to be retained, at least a six-nucleotide match to both a V gene segment and a J gene segment was required. Rearrangements were called productive when the CDR3 lacked stop codons and stayed in frame with V and J; all others were non-productive. CDR3 was defined by IMGT convention, running from the second conserved V-encoded cysteine to the conserved J-encoded phenylalanine. The earlier analysis of about 590 of the donors excluded sequences that lacked an unambiguous match to a single V gene segment. In an earlier analysis of 587 of the donors, V segments were called functional above 56.7% productive rearrangements and were called segregating when the between-donor standard deviation exceeded 5%. To diagnose cytomegalovirus status from the catalog of TCR beta chain sequences, a statistical classification framework was built. V and J gene assignment, in a later analysis, came from comparing TCR nucleotide sequences with IMGT/GENE-DB human TR gene sequences. A later analysis assigned CDR3 sequences and most-parsimonious VDJ recombination scenarios with the TCRdist pipeline. In a later analysis, every TCR beta chain was defined by the combination of its CDR3 amino acid sequence and its V-gene family, and reads without a unique V-gene family were dropped. As a way to deal with suspected cross-contamination and a sequencing artifact, a later analysis dropped 500 to 700 nucleotide sequences that were highly shared and had low generation probability. In a later analysis, a clonal expansion index was calculated for each public chain from normalized within-repertoire ranks of inferred template counts. In a later analysis, generation probabilities were computed with a VDJ recombination model fitted to out-of-frame rearrangements, and the resulting probabilities were checked against IGoR. In a later analysis, TCR-TCR, TCR-HLA and TCR-CMV co-occurrence was scored with hypergeometric tests, and a repertoire-size bias correction was applied to TCR pairs. False discovery rates were estimated in a later analysis by permuting HLA or CMV assignments 20 times. In a later analysis, co-occurring TCRs were grouped with DBSCAN, and TCRdist sequence similarity was added when clustering was performed within HLA-allele-positive subsets. Repertoires with fewer than 30,000 or more than 120,000 public chains, plus five repertoires with anomalous nucleotide sharing, were excluded from co-occurrence clustering. As stored in TCRdb, this immuneACCESS dataset retains in-frame rearrangements with V and J assigned. A fraction of the clones does not appear; measured against another copy, unresolved V genes explain less than half of the discrepancy, and the remainder lacks a known reason. That table furnishes V, J and clone size, whereas the DNA furnished D and trimming. In this sample the table shows around 200,000 clones, approximately 90% of which occur a single time. The biggest ten clones account for around 1% of the sample.

The receptor was derived from a woman between 18 and 29 years old in good health and CMV-seronegative. Sequenced input: PBMCs.

The CDR3: CASSLGQSAYEQYF. Here is the DNA: TGTGCCAGCAGTTTAGGGCAGTCGGCCTACGAGCAGTACTTC. The rearranged chain carries TRBV27 and TRBJ2-7; the D gene is not confidently resolved. The cysteine opens and the phenylalanine closes a CDR3 of 14 amino acids. Only the CDR3 portion is preserved as DNA: 42 bases, with reading frame beginning at the first base. The trim is 2 bases for V and 2 bases for J, with a gap of 10 bases between the germline ends. The germline V gene (reference sequence) specifies MNHEY as CDR1 and SMNVEV as CDR2.